A single TCR beta chain is shown here with its context. Its antigen remains unidentified. This sample was taken from a study of CD8+CD57+ T cells in acquired aplastic anemia. Study background: CD4+ and CD8+ cells, once sorted, gave DNA averaging roughly 3.2 ug.

The V end was cut by 3 bases, the J end by 0 bases, with 8 bases between. Germline values: CDR1 SNHLY, CDR2 FYNNEI. The CDR3 spans 14 residues. Broader study findings: Statistical testing detected no significant gap in CD8+ Simpson's diversity between patients and controls. Patients and controls shared 25 to 30 CD8+ CDR3 sequences.

In patients chosen for sequencing, flow cytometry had shown CD8+CD57+ cell expansion. Template material for TCR beta VDJ and CDR3 profiling consisted of genomic DNA. TCRdb redid the calling of the reads with MiXCR, one entry per CDR3 protein. The profile shows roughly 500,000 distinct CDR3 sequences, under 40% of them singletons. The chain employs TRBV2 and TRBJ2-5; D unclear. The receptor comes from a human donor with aplastic anemia. Input material: sorted CD4+, CD8+, or CD8+CD57+ T cells (not recorded which) from PBMCs. The CDR3 sequence is CASSDGRYQETQYF. The CDR3 DNA reads TGTGCCAGCAGTGACGGCAGGTACCAAGAGACCCAGTACTTC.